What follows are 13 T cell receptor beta chains derived from one specimen sequenced in a study of blood T cells in healthy people across ages. Alongside a J-beta primer mix, a sample-barcoded 5' primer served in a second PCR lasting roughly 7 to 11 cycles. One entry per CDR3 protein, called by TCRdb with MiXCR from the 5' RACE reads. Of around 1,600,000 distinct CDR3 sequences listed, 42% are singletons. The sequenced sample was blood. These TCRs come from a woman younger than 35 in good health.

The table lists this clonotype with a few counts. The gene calls are TRBV5-6 and TRBJ2-5; TRBD2 aligns across 13 bases. The CDR3 has 14 residues. J was trimmed by 7 bases and V by 3 bases; bases with no gene match: 3. Germline V CDR1 and CDR2: SGHDT, YYEEEE. CDR3 in amino acids: CASSYTSGRGTQYF. DNA of the CDR3: TGTGCCAGCAGCTACACTAGCGGGAGGGGGACCCAGTACTTC. The entire variable domain, with the rest obtained from reference TRBV5-6 and TRBJ2-5, is as follows: DAGVTQSPTHLIKTRGQQVTLRCSPKSGHDTVSWYQQALGQGPQFIFQYYEEEERQRGNFPDRFSGHQFPNYSSELNVNALLLGDSALYLCASSYTSGRGTQYFGPGTRLLVL.

This chain links TRBV27 with TRBJ2-1; 7 bases agree with TRBD2. The junction had 7 bases not matched to a gene; V was cut back by 2 bases and J by 9 bases. The CDR3 totals 14 residues. Per the germline V gene, CDR1 is MNHEY and CDR2 is SMNVEV (reference sequence). The CDR3 reads CASSLAGGRAEQFF. DNA of the CDR3: TGTGCCAGCAGTTTAGCGGGCGGGAGAGCTGAGCAGTTCTTC.

The chain has TRBV4-1 and TRBJ2-7; TRBD2 is a possible D gene (6 bases). The V and J ends lost 1 base and 3 bases respectively, with 13 bases between them. The length of the CDR3 is 15 residues. Germline V lookup: CDR1 MGHRA, CDR2 YSYEKL. The DNA of the CDR3 is TGCGCCAGCAGCCAAGCTCCGGGAGCATTCTACGAGCAGTACTTC. Its protein product is CASSQAPGAFYEQYF.

This chain uses TRBV5-1 with TRBJ1-4; 10 bases line up with TRBD1. The length of the CDR3 is 16 residues. The ends lost 4 bases at V and 5 bases at J; junction bases unmatched: 8. CDR1 and CDR2 from the germline V gene are SGHRS and YFSETQ. The CDR3 loop reads CASSPTAGQGNEKLFF. The CDR3 DNA reads TGCGCCAGCAGCCCGACTGCGGGACAGGGGAATGAAAAACTGTTTTTT.

The rearrangement links TRBV7-2 to TRBJ2-3; tentatively, D is TRBD1 (6 bases). CDR1 SGHTA and CDR2 FQGNSA come from the germline V gene. V was cut by 3 bases and J by 6 bases, with 10 bases left in between. The CDR3 covers 13 residues. Here the CDR3 DNA reads TGTGCCAGCAGCTTTAAGGGGGTGGATACGCAGTATTTT. Residues: CASSFKGVDTQYF.

V usage is TRBV7-9 and J usage is TRBJ2-3; no reliable D call. The CDR3 covers 12 residues. V lost 1 base and J 14 bases, leaving 13 bases between the germline ends. CDR1 is SEHNR and CDR2 is FQNEAQ in the germline V gene (reference sequence). DNA of the CDR3: TGTGCCAGCAGCTTAGAAGCCCCACGGTTGTATTTT. Its translation: CASSLEAPRLYF.

This chain uses TRBV7-2 with TRBJ2-1; TRBD1 agrees at 8 bases. The trim removed 6 bases at V and 9 bases at J, leaving 10 bases unmatched. This CDR3 spans 14 amino acids. In germline, CDR1 is SGHTA, CDR2 FQGNSA. CDR3 amino acids: CASSFPQGAGEQFF. The CDR3 nucleotides read TGTGCCAGCAGTTTTCCGCAGGGGGCGGGTGAGCAGTTCTTC.

In its sample, this clonotype was seen a few times. The CDR3 sequence: CSARSQGPDTQYF. The CDR3 region has the DNA TGCAGTGCTAGAAGTCAGGGTCCAGATACGCAGTATTTT. The V gene is TRBV20-1, the J gene TRBJ2-3; D might be TRBD1 (5 bases). Germline V CDR1 and CDR2: DFQATT, SNEGSKA (reference sequence). Trimming took off 2 bases at V and 4 bases at J, with 10 bases between the two ends. This CDR3 comprises 13 residues.

This clonotype turned up a few times. This chain uses TRBV30 with TRBJ2-3; 8 bases are shared with TRBD2. The junction had 2 bases not matched to a gene; V was cut back by 0 bases and J by 0 bases. Germline values: CDR1 GTSNPN, CDR2 SVGIG (reference sequence). The CDR3 has 15 residues. CDR3 nucleotide sequence: TGTGCCTGGAGTGTGGGCGGGGGGAGCACAGATACGCAGTATTTT. Its translation is CAWSVGGGSTDTQYF.

This chain uses TRBV27 with TRBJ2-4, with 11 bases lining up with TRBD2. Looked up from germline, CDR1 is MNHEY and CDR2 is SMNVEV (reference sequence). Trimming cost V 6 bases and J 13 bases; bases outside gene matches: 17. The CDR3 sequence is 16 residues long. For the CDR3, the DNA is TGTGCCAGCAGGCCCGTTTGGACTAGCGGGTACTACGGGCAGTACTTC. It codes for CASRPVWTSGYYGQYF.

J is TRBJ2-1 and V is TRBV25-1; no reliable D call. The CDR3 extends over 12 amino acids. Trimming cost V 8 bases and J 7 bases, with 12 bases left between them. Per germline, CDR1 MGHDK and CDR2 SYGVNS. CDR3 nucleotides: TGTGCCAGCGGTAAAACGAGTAATGAGCAGTTCTTC. It is translated as CASGKTSNEQFF.

The CDR3 sequence is CASNAGSIAEAFF. The DNA of the CDR3 is TGTGCCAGCAACGCAGGGAGTATCGCTGAAGCTTTCTTT. The gene calls are TRBV25-1 and TRBJ1-1; TRBD1 might be the D (5 bases). The CDR3 totals 13 residues. Trimming removed 7 bases from V and 6 bases from J, with 15 bases in between. From germline, CDR1 is MGHDK and CDR2 SYGVNS. The entire variable domain, with the rest obtained from reference TRBV25-1 and TRBJ1-1, is as follows: EADIYQTPRYLVIGTGKKITLECSQTMGHDKMYWYQQDPGMELHLIHYSYGVNSTEKGDLSSESTVSRIRTEHFPLTLESARPSHTSQYLCASNAGSIAEAFFGQGTRLTVV.

The chain joins TRBV4-1 to TRBJ2-5, with D perhaps matching TRBD1 (5 bases). The V and J ends lost 1 base and 3 bases respectively, with 18 bases between them. This CDR3 spans 17 amino acids. CDR1 MGHRA and CDR2 YSYEKL come from the germline V gene. The CDR3 protein is CASSQVIGLRGKETQYF. CDR3 nucleotide sequence: TGCGCCAGCAGCCAAGTTATAGGTCTTAGGGGAAAAGAGACCCAGTACTTC.